The source of this TCR beta chain is a study of blood T cells in healthy people across ages (dated by TCRdb to between 2015 and 2016). A note on the overall study: In model experiments, roughly one uniquely barcoded TCR beta cDNA molecule per two T cells was captured by template switching. Age-related changes in TCR beta repertoire diversity were measured in the study by deep sequencing normalized with unique cDNA molecular identifiers. To avoid experimental bias, donors of different ages were spread randomly across the sequencing lanes. For two donors (one aged 18 to 30 and one aged 80 or older), the study analyzed two additional independent replicas of 1 million unique cDNA reads from the same blood draw. Donors were grouped into four age groups: young (average approximately 16 years), middle-aged (over 35), aged (about 60) and long-lived (over 80). The study at large found these results: Estimates of total diversity based on one million sequenced T cells were regarded as lower bounds and as underestimates. Conclusive comparison of naive and antigen-experienced compartments was prevented by the profiling of bulk unsorted PBMCs. Compared with the aged group, the long-lived group had more naive CD4+ T cells, fewer expanded clones and increased TCR diversity, suggesting age selection. Observed TCR beta diversity correlated strongly with the percentage of naive T cells measured by flow cytometry. As age increased, observed TCR beta diversity per million T cells dropped in a roughly linear way, and a significant reduction was already evident by age 40. Because the CMV infection status of the donors was unknown, age-related changes in expanded clonotypes may potentially have been confounded.

Based on the germline V gene, the CDR1 and CDR2 sequences are SGHRS and YFSETQ. CDR3 length: 14 amino acids, cysteine to phenylalanine. Just the 42-base CDR3 DNA is kept, in frame starting at base 1. Receptor amplification or capture employed 5' RACE. Sequencing was performed on an Illumina HiSeq 2500. A second PCR of about 7 to 12 cycles was run with a J-beta primer mix and a sample-barcoded 5' primer. A template-switch 5' adaptor carrying 12 random nucleotides introduced a unique molecular identifier onto each TCR beta cDNA molecule. Each sample yielded at least 2.5 million CDR3-containing paired-end reads. The Mint cDNA synthesis kit, primed by a TRBC-specific oligonucleotide, was used to synthesize first-strand cDNA from all RNA. Following uracil-DNA glycosylase treatment, all cDNA underwent a first 18-cycle PCR with the universal primers M1SS and BC2_uni_R. Regarding the original processing steps: For normalization, 1 million high-quality reads were randomly selected from each sample, with every read carrying a distinct molecular identifier. Instead of being binned into consensus sequences, reads that shared molecular identifiers were thrown out. MiTCR, set to a Q25 quality threshold and the strictest error-elimination algorithm, was used for CDR3 identification, clonotype clustering and error correction. A nonparametric unseen species model with Euler transformation was used to estimate a lower bound on total TCR beta diversity. The public reads were reanalyzed by TCRdb: fastp trimming at Q25, MiXCR alignment, in-frame beta chains only. Rows with a matching CDR3 protein are joined into one entry that keeps the most common DNA and genes. Clone size and V and J calls follow TCRdb, not the original study. The sample includes about 1,500,000 distinct CDR3 sequences, with 28% observed a single time. Clones ranked in the top ten supply more than 6% of the sample.

Systemically healthy Caucasian individuals from Russia, around 39 in total and aged roughly 6 to 95 years, were included as donors. Each donor gave around 9.5 milliliters of peripheral blood, collected into EDTA-treated Vacutainer tubes. PBMCs were isolated by Ficoll-Paque density-gradient centrifugation, with at least 7 million obtained per sample. Total RNA was extracted from PBMCs with Trizol reagent, with at least 6 micrograms obtained per sample. The percentages of naive CD45RAhigh/CD27high T cells were determined by flow cytometry on a PBMC aliquot from every donor. To note about this clonotype: Its target antigen remains unknown. At one boundary the junction diverges from the germline segment, which might be a read error.

Recombination connected TRBV5-1 to TRBJ2-3; the D gene could be TRBD1 or TRBD2, each one agreeing over 5 bases. The sequenced material came from blood. The receptor was derived from a woman aged 25-40 years in good health. The CDR3 protein sequence reads: CASSWDRSTDMQYF. Here is the DNA: TGCGCCAGCAGCTGGGACCGCAGCACAGATATGCAGTATTTT.